This T cell receptor (beta chain) emerged from a study of technical replicates of blood from a handful of donors. Trimming removed 4 bases from V and 2 bases from J, with 17 bases in between. From germline, CDR1 is MGHRA and CDR2 YSYEKL. The CDR3 is 16 residues long. On this clone itself: This sample includes further DNA sequences coding for the same CDR3.

The table came from immunoSEQ multiplex PCR; TCRdb's copy has only in-frame clones and leaves some out. Here the sample spans roughly 93,000 clones, approximately 94% being singletons. The origin of this receptor is a human donor in good health. The rearrangement uses TRBV4-1 and TRBJ1-2; D gene uncertain. Sequencing used T cells isolated from PBMCs. Here the CDR3 reads CASSRLFTEKNYGYTF. The CDR3 DNA follows: TGCGCCAGCAGCCGTTTATTCACAGAGAAGAACTATGGCTACACCTTC.